The clone carrying this T cell receptor (beta chain) was found once. Its target is unknown. The PCR employed 60 Vbeta primers together with 13 Jbeta primers. Assay used: immunoSEQ multiplex PCR; TCRdb lists only in-frame clones, some missing. The repertoire includes some 120,000 clones, 60% to 80% of them detected once, and roughly 1.2% sits in the top ten. The germline V gene has CDR1 SQVTM and CDR2 ANQGSEA. CDR3 length equals 16 residues. Trimming removed 6 bases from V and 1 base from J; junction bases left unmatched: 9. The sample is drawn from a study of cytomegalovirus exposure and HLA in healthy donors. Overall study results and limits: A classifier reportedly called cytomegalovirus status with high sensitivity and specificity.

What was sequenced was PBMCs. The genes are TRBV29-1 and TRBJ2-3, with TRBD2 identical over 11 bases. This sequence was found in a man in his fifties or sixties in good health and CMV-seronegative. In DNA, the CDR3 is TGCAGCGTCGTTACCACTAGCGGGAGCCGCACAGATACGCAGTATTTT. This codes for CSVVTTSGSRTDTQYF.